This paragraph reports one T cell receptor beta chain. The antigen is undetermined. Donors had nominal health at sampling but likely had unrecorded immune exposures. This entry belongs to a study of cytomegalovirus exposure and HLA in healthy donors. Broader study findings: Some V segments, TRBV6-2 and TRBV6-3 among them, were indistinguishable and were therefore excluded. Using a false discovery rate of 0.05, a later analysis showed that 16,951 TCR beta sequences were associated with HLA alleles.

V lost 7 bases, J lost 3 bases, and 15 bases lay in between. The germline gives CDR1 LNHDA, CDR2 SQIVND (reference sequence). The CDR3 has 15 amino acids. Vbeta (60) and Jbeta (13) primers were used in the PCR. Assay: immunoSEQ multiplex PCR; the TCRdb copy retains only in-frame clones and omits some. In the table there are under 300,000 clones, 80% to 85% of which are singletons. The TCR was taken from an older woman in good health and CMV-seropositive. Sequences were obtained from PBMCs. The chain couples TRBV19 to TRBJ1-4, with D possibly matching TRBD1 (6 bases). CDR3 coding DNA: TGTGCCAGTACCATTCAGGGGAGGGCTAATGAAAAACTGTTTTTT. This translates into CASTIQGRANEKLFF.